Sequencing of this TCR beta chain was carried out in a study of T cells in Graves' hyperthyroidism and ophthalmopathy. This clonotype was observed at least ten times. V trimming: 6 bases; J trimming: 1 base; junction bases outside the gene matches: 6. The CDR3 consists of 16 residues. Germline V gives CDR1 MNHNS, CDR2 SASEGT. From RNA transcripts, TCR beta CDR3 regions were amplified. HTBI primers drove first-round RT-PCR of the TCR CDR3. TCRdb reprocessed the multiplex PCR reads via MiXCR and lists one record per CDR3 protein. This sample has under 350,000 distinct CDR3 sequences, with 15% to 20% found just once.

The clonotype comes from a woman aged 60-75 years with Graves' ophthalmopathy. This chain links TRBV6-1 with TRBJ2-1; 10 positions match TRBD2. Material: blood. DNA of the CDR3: TGTGCCAGCAGCAGTAGCGGGAGGCAGTCCTACAATGAGCAGTTCTTC. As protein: CASSSSGRQSYNEQFF.